Listed here are 16 T cell receptor beta chains from one sample, sequenced in a study of PD-1 blockade in classical Hodgkin lymphoma. Generated by immunoSEQ multiplex PCR, the TCRdb table keeps only in-frame clones and is missing some. The sample includes 25,000 to 30,000 clones, around 80% seen only once; the top ten take roughly 10%. Relapse after autologous stem cell transplantation occurred in every patient, and brentuximab vedotin exposure varied. This sample comprised peripheral blood mononuclear cells (PBMCs), obtained before the second cycle of nivolumab. The receptor set was obtained from a human donor with classical Hodgkin lymphoma.

The chain combines TRBV2 with TRBJ2-3; 8 nucleotides line up with TRBD2. The CDR3 totals 15 residues. The germline gives CDR1 SNHLY, CDR2 FYNNEI. The J segment lost 0 bases and the V segment lost 4 bases, leaving 3 bases of the junction unmatched. CDR3: CASSVSGTSTDTQYF. CDR3 sequence (DNA): TGTGCCAGCAGTGTTAGCGGGACTAGCACAGATACGCAGTATTTT.

The V gene is TRBV5-4, the J gene TRBJ2-1, with TRBD1 matching 10 bases. Germline V gives CDR1 SGHNT, CDR2 YYREEE (reference sequence). Losses at the gene ends were 3 bases for V and 5 bases for J; bases not matched to a gene: 5. CDR3 length equals 15 residues. CDR3 DNA sequence: TGTGCCAGCAGCTCGACAGGGGGCGCCCACAATGAGCAGTTCTTC. It yields the protein CASSSTGGAHNEQFF.

The chain employs TRBV7-2 and TRBJ2-7; possibly TRBD2 for D (6 bases). Germline V lookup: CDR1 SGHTA, CDR2 FQGNSA. This CDR3 region has 13 residues. V was clipped by 1 base and J by 3 bases, with 7 bases between them. CDR3 sequence (DNA): TGTGCCAGCAGCTTAGGCGGGATCTACGAGCAGTACTTC. Translated: CASSLGGIYEQYF.

Regarding this clone: This same CDR3 is encoded by further DNA sequences in the sample. The genes are TRBV9 and TRBJ2-7, with D perhaps given as TRBD1 or TRBD2 (7 bases each). Germline V gene lookup returns CDR1 SGDLS and CDR2 YYNGEE. The CDR3 runs 15 residues. Trimming shortened V by 0 bases and J by 2 bases, and 12 bases separated the two germline ends. The DNA for the CDR3 is TGTGCCAGCAGCGTAGCAGGGGGGGGTCCCTACGAGCAGTACTTC. This sequence encodes CASSVAGGGPYEQYF.

V and J are TRBV18 and TRBJ1-2; 7 bases line up with TRBD1. Unmatched junction bases numbered 14, after V lost 4 bases and J lost 6 bases. The CDR3 length is 16 residues. CDR1 and CDR2 from the germline V gene are KGHSH and LQKENI. In DNA, the CDR3 is TGTGCCAGCTCACGAGACGAGGGGGCGGGCTGGAATGGCTACACCTTC. This sequence encodes CASSRDEGAGWNGYTF.

This clone was seen just once. The chain combines TRBV13 with TRBJ2-2; 7 bases align to TRBD1. From germline, CDR1 is PRHDT and CDR2 FYEKMQ (reference sequence). Unmatched junction bases numbered 6, after V lost 5 bases and J lost 3 bases. The CDR3 sequence is 15 residues long. CDR3 sequence (DNA): TGTGCCAGCAGCATCGCAGGGGGATACACCGGGGAGCTGTTTTTT. This encodes CASSIAGGYTGELFF.

This clone was counted once. In DNA form, the CDR3 reads TGCAGCGTTGATTCCGGAGGATCTGGAAACACCATATATTTT. It codes for CSVDSGGSGNTIYF. The V call is TRBV29-1, the J call TRBJ1-3; the D is unclear. Trimming stripped 3 bases from V and 1 base from J, with 10 bases between. The CDR3 length is 14 residues. The germline V gene has CDR1 SQVTM and CDR2 ANQGSEA.

J is TRBJ2-7 and V is TRBV28; TRBD2 might be the D (5 bases). The V and J ends lost 2 bases and 0 bases respectively, with 11 bases between them. The CDR3 contains 15 residues. Germline CDR1 reads MDHEN; CDR2 reads SYDVKM. DNA for the CDR3: TGTGCCAGCAGTTTAACGGGGTCCTACTCCTACGAGCAGTACTTC. Its translation: CASSLTGSYSYEQYF. The full variable domain, with the rest looked up from reference TRBV28 and TRBJ2-7, is DVKVTQSSRYLVKRTGEKVFLECVQDMDHENMFWYRQDPGLGLRLIYFSYDVKMKEKGDIPEGYSVSREKKERFSLILESASTNQTSMYLCASSLTGSYSYEQYFGPGTRLTVT.

The table lists this clone with a count of one. J is TRBJ2-7 and V is TRBV10-2; 12 bases align to TRBD1. Germline V lookup: CDR1 WSHSY, CDR2 SAAADI. V lost 7 bases and J lost 4; bases outside the gene matches: 8. This CDR3 is 15 amino acids long. The CDR3 loop reads CASKGWGQGAYEQYF. CDR3 nucleotide sequence: TGCGCCAGCAAGGGATGGGGACAGGGGGCTTACGAGCAGTACTTC.

V usage is TRBV7-2 and J usage is TRBJ2-5; TRBD2 matches at 10 bases. The J segment lost 2 bases and the V segment lost 4 bases, leaving 1 base of the junction unmatched. The V gene's germline CDR1 is SGHTA and CDR2 FQGNSA. The CDR3 runs to 14 residues. In DNA form, the CDR3 reads TGTGCCAGCAGCTCGACTAGCGGGCAAGAGACCCAGTACTTC. Translated: CASSSTSGQETQYF.

The CDR3 DNA sequence: TGTGCCCCCGGGGGGACTAGCGTTACATCGTTACCGCGGACAGATACGCAGTATTTT. The encoded protein is CAPGGTSVTSLPRTDTQYF. This chain links TRBV15 with TRBJ2-3; 10 nucleotides match TRBD2. CDR3 size: 19 residues. Germline CDR1 LNHNV, CDR2 YYDKDF (reference sequence). The junction had 23 bases not matched to a gene; V was cut back by 11 bases and J by 3 bases.

The chain combines TRBV7-2 with TRBJ1-1; D unresolved. Germline V gene sequence: CDR1 SGHTA, CDR2 FQGNSA. CDR3 size: 13 residues. Trimming left V 4 bases short and J 4 bases short, with 10 bases between. The CDR3 DNA reads TGTGCCAGCAGCTCCTTCATTAGCACTGAAGCTTTCTTT. It codes for CASSSFISTEAFF.

The chain has TRBV7-2 and TRBJ2-4; 13 positions agree with TRBD2. Germline trimming cut 5 bases from V and 3 bases from J; bases unmatched to any gene: 4. Germline values: CDR1 SGHTA, CDR2 FQGNSA. This CDR3 has 16 amino acids. The CDR3 nucleotides are TGTGCCAGCAGCACTAGCGGGGGGGCGGGCAAAAACATTCAGTACTTC. As protein: CASSTSGGAGKNIQYF.

The rearrangement joins TRBV28 to TRBJ2-5; 7 nucleotides align to TRBD1. Germline loops: CDR1 MDHEN, CDR2 SYDVKM. The trim removed 2 bases at V and 1 base at J, leaving 1 base unmatched. This CDR3 has 14 amino acids. The CDR3 loop reads CASSLDRAQETQYF. Here the CDR3 DNA reads TGTGCCAGCAGTTTAGACAGGGCCCAAGAGACCCAGTACTTC.

The chain carries TRBV7-2 and TRBJ2-1, with 10 bases fitting TRBD1. CDR1 and CDR2 from the germline V gene are SGHTA and FQGNSA. The V and J ends lost 5 bases and 8 bases, in that order; junction bases with no gene match: 6. CDR3 length: 14 residues. The CDR3 loop reads CASSPTGGPDEQFF. The CDR3 coding sequence is TGTGCCAGCAGCCCGACAGGGGGCCCCGATGAGCAGTTCTTC.

The J gene is TRBJ2-2, the V gene TRBV4-1, with D perhaps assigned TRBD1 or TRBD2 (7 bases each). The ends were cut back, 4 bases at V and 8 bases at J, with 20 bases in the middle. This CDR3 has 16 amino acids. Per the germline V gene, CDR1 is MGHRA and CDR2 is YSYEKL. CDR3 residues: CASSPGIGRGRGELFF. For the CDR3, the DNA is TGCGCCAGCAGCCCAGGGATAGGGAGGGGGCGAGGGGAGCTGTTTTTT.